Only a few counts were recorded for the clone carrying this T cell receptor (beta chain). The antigen remains undetermined. Around 10 ml fresh peripheral blood yielded the PBMCs. The CDR3 regions of TCR beta were amplified from RNA transcripts. The TCR CDR3 was amplified in a first-round RT-PCR using the HTBI primer set. TCRdb ran MiXCR on the multiplex PCR reads and lists one entry per CDR3 protein. The repertoire consists of about 380,000 distinct CDR3 sequences, with roughly 13% occurring once and the leading ten covering approximately 11%. V lost 0 bases and J lost 5, with 7 bases in between. This CDR3 is built from 13 residues. Germline assignment: CDR1 LGHDT and CDR2 YNNKEL (reference sequence). The data originate from a study of T cells in Graves' hyperthyroidism and ophthalmopathy. Study-wide points: Prediction of ophthalmopathy progression came a median approximately 6.5 months pre-onset.

The sample was blood. The receptor was isolated from a woman in her sixties or seventies with Graves' hyperthyroidism. V usage is TRBV3-1 and J usage is TRBJ1-2, with D unclear. The CDR3 reads CASSQDSAYGYTF. The CDR3 coding sequence is TGTGCCAGCAGCCAAGATTCCGCGTATGGCTACACCTTC.